This is a list of T cell receptor beta chains from one sample in a study of cytomegalovirus exposure and HLA in healthy donors. Data came from immunoSEQ multiplex PCR; TCRdb stores just in-frame clones and leaves some out. This repertoire shows under 200,000 clones, roughly four fifths found once; its top ten account for 1.9%. Sequenced: PBMCs. The source is a man aged 25 to 40 in good health and CMV-seronegative. The CDR3 runs from the conserved cysteine through the conserved F or W. D genes are given only for firm matches. Expanded clones get a size class; other rows say once, few or many, or leave the size out.

clone_size	d_call	v_call	j_call	cdr3_nt	cdr3_aa
.	.	TRBV15	TRBJ1-1	TGTGCCACCAGCAGAGATCGCGGCTTCGGAGCTTTCTTT	CATSRDRGFGAFF
.	.	TRBV5-1	TRBJ1-2	TGCGCCAGCAGCTTTGACAGGACCTTAAACGATGGCTACACCTTC	CASSFDRTLNDGYTF
.	.	TRBV4-2	TRBJ2-2	TGTGCCAGCAGCCAAGAACAGGGTAACACCGGGGAGCTGTTTTTT	CASSQEQGNTGELFF
.	TRBD2	TRBV7-3	TRBJ2-2	TGTGCCAGCAGCCTGCATAGAGCGGGAGGGAACACCGGGGAGCTGTTTTTT	CASSLHRAGGNTGELFF
.	.	TRBV29-1	TRBJ2-7	TGCAGCGTGGGAGGATTGGGACAGTCCTACGAGCAGTACTTC	CSVGGLGQSYEQYF
.	.	TRBV6-1	TRBJ2-1	TGTGCCTGTGAAGGGGCAGGGTTGAATGAGCAGTTCTTC	CACEGAGLNEQFF
.	.	TRBV11-2	TRBJ2-1	TGTGCCAGCAGCTTAGTCCCCGGAGATGAGCAGTTCTTC	CASSLVPGDEQFF
.	.	TRBV19	TRBJ2-1	TGTGCCAGTAGTCCCGTTGGGCCGGGGATAAATGAGCAGTTCTTC	CASSPVGPGINEQFF
.	TRBD1	TRBV6-1	TRBJ1-2	TGTGCCAGCAGAGACGGACAGGCATACTATGGCTACACCTTC	CASRDGQAYYGYTF
.	.	TRBV6-6	TRBJ1-3	TGTGCCAGCAGACAAGATGGACTCTCTGGAAACACCATATATTTT	CASRQDGLSGNTIYF
.	.	TRBV5-1	TRBJ2-1	TGCGCCAGCAGCTTGCTTCGCAGGGCCTCCTACAATGAGCAGTTCTTC	CASSLLRRASYNEQFF
.	.	TRBV28	TRBJ1-2	TGTGCCAGCAGTTTATCCGGATGGATGGAGTATGGCTACACCTTC	CASSLSGWMEYGYTF
.	TRBD2	TRBV30	TRBJ2-5	TGTGCCCGGAAGACTAGCGGGACTTTGGGAGAGACCCAGTACTTC	CARKTSGTLGETQYF
.	.	TRBV6-5	TRBJ1-4	TGTGCCAGCAGGGAACTACGGGCCGCGGGGGAAAAACTGTTTTTT	CASRELRAAGEKLFF
.	TRBD1	TRBV7-2	TRBJ1-2	TGTGCCAGCAGCACTCCAGGGGGTGGCTATGGCTACACCTTC	CASSTPGGGYGYTF
few	.	TRBV28	TRBJ1-4	TGTGCCAGCAGTCCAATAGCGGGGACTTTGGAAAAACTGTTTTTT	CASSPIAGTLEKLFF
.	.	TRBV19	TRBJ1-1	TGTGCCAGTATTGAGGCAGGGACTCCTGAAGCTTTCTTT	CASIEAGTPEAFF
.	.	TRBV7-9	TRBJ2-5	TGTGCCAGCAGCTTAGATTGGTCCGGGGAGACCCAGTACTTC	CASSLDWSGETQYF
once	TRBD1	TRBV5-4	TRBJ2-1	TGTGCCAGCAGCTTCGGGACAGGGAGCGTCAATGAGCAGTTCTTC	CASSFGTGSVNEQFF
few	TRBD2	TRBV19	TRBJ2-1	TGTGCCAGTAGCAGACTTAGCGGGAGCAGGTCCTACAATGAGCAGTTCTTC	CASSRLSGSRSYNEQFF
.	.	TRBV29-1	TRBJ1-5	TGCAGCGTTGTTAGAGGCGCAGGGGATAGCAATCAGCCCCAGCATTTT	CSVVRGAGDSNQPQHF
.	TRBD2	TRBV4-1	TRBJ2-1	TGCGCCAGCAGCCAAGGAACCGCTAGCGGGAGGAGGACGGACAATGAGCAGTTCTTC	CASSQGTASGRRTDNEQFF
.	TRBD1	TRBV11-2	TRBJ2-7	TGTGCCAGCATCAAGGCGGGACAGGGACCCTACGAGCAGTACTTC	CASIKAGQGPYEQYF
.	TRBD2	TRBV19	TRBJ2-3	TGTGCCAGTACTATCGGGGCGGGAGCGGCAGATACGCAGTATTTT	CASTIGAGAADTQYF